This T cell receptor beta chain stems from a study of T cell changes during pregnancy in multiple sclerosis. Germline CDR1 and CDR2: SGHTA and FQGNSA. The CDR3 is made up of 16 amino acids. Trimming stripped 2 bases from V and 0 bases from J, with 11 bases between. Assay used: immunoSEQ multiplex PCR; TCRdb lists only in-frame clones, some missing. The sample yields approximately 70,000 clones, around 90% seen once. The receptor's source is a female donor with multiple sclerosis, enrolled in a pregnancy study. The rearrangement uses TRBV7-2 and TRBJ2-1; D possibly corresponds to TRBD2 (6 bases). The source was peripheral blood, collected in the second trimester of pregnancy. CDR3 in amino acids: CASSLYFGSSYNEQFF. For the CDR3, the DNA is TGTGCCAGCAGCTTATACTTCGGGAGCTCCTACAATGAGCAGTTCTTC.